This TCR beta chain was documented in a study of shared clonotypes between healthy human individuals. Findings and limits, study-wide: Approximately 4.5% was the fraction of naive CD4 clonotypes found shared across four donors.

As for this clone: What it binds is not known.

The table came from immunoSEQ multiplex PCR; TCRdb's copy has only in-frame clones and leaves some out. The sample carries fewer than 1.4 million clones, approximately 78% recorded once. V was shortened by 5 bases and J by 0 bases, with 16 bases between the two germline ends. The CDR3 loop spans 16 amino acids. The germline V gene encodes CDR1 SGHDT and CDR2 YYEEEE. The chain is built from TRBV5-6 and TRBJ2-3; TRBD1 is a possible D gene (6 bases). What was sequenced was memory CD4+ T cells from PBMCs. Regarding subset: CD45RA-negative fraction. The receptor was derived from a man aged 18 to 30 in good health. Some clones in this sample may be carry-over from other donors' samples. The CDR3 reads CASRNSWGLSTDTQYF. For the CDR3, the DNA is TGTGCCAGCAGAAATAGTTGGGGGCTAAGCACAGATACGCAGTATTTT.